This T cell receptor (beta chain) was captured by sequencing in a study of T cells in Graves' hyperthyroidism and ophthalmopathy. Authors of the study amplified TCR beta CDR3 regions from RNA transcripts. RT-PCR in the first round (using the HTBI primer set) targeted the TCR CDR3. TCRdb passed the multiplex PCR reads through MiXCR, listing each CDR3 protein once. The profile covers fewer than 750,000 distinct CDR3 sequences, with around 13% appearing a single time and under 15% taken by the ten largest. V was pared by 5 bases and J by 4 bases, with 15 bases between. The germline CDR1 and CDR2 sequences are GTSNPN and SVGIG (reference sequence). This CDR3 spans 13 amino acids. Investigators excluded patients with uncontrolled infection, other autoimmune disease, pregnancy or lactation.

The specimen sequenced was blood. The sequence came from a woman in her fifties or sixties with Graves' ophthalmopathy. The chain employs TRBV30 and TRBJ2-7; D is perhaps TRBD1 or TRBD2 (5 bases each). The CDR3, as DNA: TGTGCCTGGCGGGACCCCCACGGATACGAGCAGTACTTC. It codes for CAWRDPHGYEQYF.